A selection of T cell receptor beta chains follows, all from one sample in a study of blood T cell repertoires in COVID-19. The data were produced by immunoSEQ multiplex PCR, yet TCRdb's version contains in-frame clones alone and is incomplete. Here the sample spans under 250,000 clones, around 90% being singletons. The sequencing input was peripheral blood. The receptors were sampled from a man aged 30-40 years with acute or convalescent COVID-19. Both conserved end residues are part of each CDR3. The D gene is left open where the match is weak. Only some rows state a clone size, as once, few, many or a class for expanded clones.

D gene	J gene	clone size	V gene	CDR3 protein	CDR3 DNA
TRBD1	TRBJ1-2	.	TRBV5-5	CASRRTGGLYGYTF	TGTGCCAGCAGAAGGACAGGAGGGCTCTATGGCTACACCTTC
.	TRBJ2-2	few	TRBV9	CASSVTPTNTGELFF	TGTGCCAGCAGCGTAACCCCTACGAACACCGGGGAGCTGTTTTTT
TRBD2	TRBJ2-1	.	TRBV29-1	CSVTSSGIPYNEQFF	TGCAGCGTTACGTCTAGCGGGATCCCCTACAATGAGCAGTTCTTC
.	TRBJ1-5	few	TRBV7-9	CASSLGGGGQPQHF	TGTGCCAGCAGCTTAGGGGGCGGGGGTCAGCCCCAGCATTTT
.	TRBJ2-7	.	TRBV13	CASSTNQKDSRSYEQYF	TGTGCCAGCAGCACGAATCAAAAGGACAGCCGATCCTACGAGCAGTACTTC
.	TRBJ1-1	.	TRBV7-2	CATRKGMNTEAFF	TGTGCCACCAGGAAGGGGATGAACACTGAAGCTTTCTTT
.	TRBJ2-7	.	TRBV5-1	CASSQIKDKEQYF	TGCGCCAGCAGCCAGATTAAGGACAAGGAGCAGTACTTC
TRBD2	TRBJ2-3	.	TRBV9	CASSVPTSGVTDTQYF	TGTGCCAGCAGCGTCCCCACTAGCGGGGTCACAGATACGCAGTATTTT
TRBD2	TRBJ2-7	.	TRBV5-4	CASSTNSGSYEQYF	TGTGCCAGCAGCACTAATAGCGGGAGCTACGAGCAGTACTTC
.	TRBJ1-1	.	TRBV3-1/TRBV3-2	CATRGGTEAFF	TGTGCCACACGGGGGGGTACTGAAGCTTTCTTT
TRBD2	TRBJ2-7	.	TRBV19	CASSWTSGTSYEQYF	TGTGCCAGTAGTTGGACTAGTGGGACCTCCTACGAGCAGTACTTC
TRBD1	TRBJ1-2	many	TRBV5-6	CASSQDRRDGYTF	TGTGCCAGCAGCCAGGACAGGAGGGATGGCTACACCTTC
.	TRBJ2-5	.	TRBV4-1	CASSQEGRAAETQYF	TGCGCCAGCAGCCAAGAGGGCAGGGCCGCGGAGACCCAGTACTTC
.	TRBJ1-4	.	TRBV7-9	CASSLQTGREKLFF	TGTGCCAGCAGCTTACAGACAGGCAGGGAAAAACTGTTTTTT
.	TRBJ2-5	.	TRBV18	CASSPTGSETQYF	TGTGCCAGCTCACCTACAGGGTCAGAGACCCAGTACTTC
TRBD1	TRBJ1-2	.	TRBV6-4	CASSESTGGFGYGYTF	TGTGCCAGCAGTGAATCCACAGGGGGGTTCGGCTATGGCTACACCTTC
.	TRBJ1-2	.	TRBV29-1	CSVARSGGYTF	TGCAGCGTTGCCCGGAGCGGGGGCTACACCTTC
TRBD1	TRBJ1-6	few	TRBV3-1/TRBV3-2	CASSPNRGSPSYNSPLHF	TGTGCCAGCAGCCCTAACAGGGGCTCGCCCTCCTATAATTCACCCCTCCACTTT
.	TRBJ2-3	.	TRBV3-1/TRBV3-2	CASSQEARTDTQYF	TGTGCCAGCAGCCAAGAAGCGCGCACAGATACGCAGTATTTT
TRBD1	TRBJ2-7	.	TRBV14	CASSLPGQARYEQYF	TGTGCCAGCAGTCTTCCGGGACAGGCACGATACGAGCAGTACTTC
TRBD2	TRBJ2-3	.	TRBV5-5	CASSNSLAGGFTDTQYF	TGTGCCAGCAGCAACAGTCTAGCGGGGGGGTTCACAGATACGCAGTATTTT
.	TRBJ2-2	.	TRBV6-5	CASKYQGNTGELFF	TGTGCCAGCAAATATCAGGGAAACACCGGGGAGCTGTTTTTT
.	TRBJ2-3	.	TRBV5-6	CASSPGRTDTQYF	TGTGCCAGCAGTCCGGGTCGCACAGATACGCAGTATTTT
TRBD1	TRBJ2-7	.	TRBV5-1	CASSFNTGTGAGEQYF	TGCGCCAGCAGCTTCAATACCGGGACAGGGGCGGGCGAGCAGTACTTC
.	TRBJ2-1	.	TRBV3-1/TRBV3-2	CASSQGFTGSYNEQFF	TGTGCCAGCAGCCAGGGATTCACAGGCTCCTACAATGAGCAGTTCTTC
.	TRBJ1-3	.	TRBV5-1	CASTGGSLSSGNTIYF	TGCGCCAGCACCGGGGGAAGCCTAAGCTCTGGAAACACCATATATTTT
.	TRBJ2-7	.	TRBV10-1	CASSERRDQREQYF	TGCGCCAGCAGTGAACGGCGGGATCAGCGCGAGCAGTACTTC
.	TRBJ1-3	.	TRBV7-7	CASTPDRGNTIYF	TGTGCTAGCACCCCGGACAGAGGAAACACCATATATTTT
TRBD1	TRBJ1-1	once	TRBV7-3	CASSFGQGEAFF	TGTGCCAGCAGCTTTGGACAGGGTGAAGCTTTCTTT
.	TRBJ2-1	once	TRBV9	CASSAGHYNEQFF	TGTGCCAGCAGCGCGGGACACTACAATGAGCAGTTCTTC
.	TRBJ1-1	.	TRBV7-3	CASSPASRSAEAFF	TGTGCCAGCAGCCCAGCAAGTCGGAGCGCTGAAGCTTTCTTT
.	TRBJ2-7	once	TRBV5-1	CASSLAESYEQYF	TGCGCCAGCAGCTTGGCCGAGAGCTACGAGCAGTACTTC
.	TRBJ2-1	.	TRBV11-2	CASSSSWEKYNEQFF	TGTGCCAGCAGCAGTTCGTGGGAGAAATACAATGAGCAGTTCTTC
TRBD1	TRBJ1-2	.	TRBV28	CASSITGQGLKGYTF	TGTGCCAGCAGTATAACAGGACAGGGGCTTAAAGGCTACACCTTC
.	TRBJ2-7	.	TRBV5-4	CASSLVTGDYEQYF	TGTGCCAGCAGCTTGGTTACAGGCGACTACGAGCAGTACTTC